The subject of this entry is one T cell receptor beta chain. Molecular barcoded adaptors covering alpha/delta and beta/gamma chains were used on around 370 ng RNA. TCRdb re-called the reads with MiXCR, one entry per CDR3 protein. Of about 93,000 distinct CDR3 sequences listed, 20% to 25% are singletons. This entry belongs to a study of read filtering for tumor transcriptome and immune sequencing. V lost 3 bases to trimming and J lost 2 bases; unmatched junction nucleotides: 4. This CDR3 has 15 residues. CDR1 MNHNS and CDR2 SASEGT come from the germline V gene. The J gene is TRBJ2-3, the V gene TRBV6-1, with TRBD1 matching over 8 bases. The sequence was obtained from a donor aged 40 or over with multiple myeloma. The sample consisted of a population of CD138-negative cells sorted from bone marrow. CDR3 sequence: CASSETGVDTDTQYF. CDR3 DNA: TGTGCCAGCAGTGAGACAGGGGTGGACACAGATACGCAGTATTTT.